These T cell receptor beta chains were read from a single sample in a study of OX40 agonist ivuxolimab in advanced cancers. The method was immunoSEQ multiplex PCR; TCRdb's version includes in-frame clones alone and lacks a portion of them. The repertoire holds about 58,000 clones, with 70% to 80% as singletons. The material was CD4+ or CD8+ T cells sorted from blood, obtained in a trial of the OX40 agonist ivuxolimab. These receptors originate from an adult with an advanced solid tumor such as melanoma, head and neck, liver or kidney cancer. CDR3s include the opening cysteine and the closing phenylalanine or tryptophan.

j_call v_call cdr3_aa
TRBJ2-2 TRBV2 CASIRQGLTGELFF
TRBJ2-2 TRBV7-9 CASSWGIVRDSNTGELFF
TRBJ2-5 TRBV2 CASSKDFQETQYF
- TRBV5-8 CASRKVGGYEQYF
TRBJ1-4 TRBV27 CASSRLVGSLIEKLFF
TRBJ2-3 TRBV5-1 CASSLGTGGVDTQYF
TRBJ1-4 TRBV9 CASSRWTGGNEKLFF
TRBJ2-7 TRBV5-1 CASSLTDNPSYEQYF
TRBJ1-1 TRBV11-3 CASSRGQPMNTEAFF
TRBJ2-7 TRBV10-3 CAISGTSGGVDEQYF
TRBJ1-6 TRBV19 CASSIRGTEDSPLHF
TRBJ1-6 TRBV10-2 CASSESGQANLSPLHF
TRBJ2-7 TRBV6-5 CASGAGGVWEQYF
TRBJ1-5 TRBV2 CASSDQGQINQPQHF
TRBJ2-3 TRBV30 CAWRGLAGVGDTQYF